The source of this T cell receptor beta chain is a study of beta chain features in type 1 diabetes. Study outcomes and limitations: Shorter TCRB CDR3s, moderately but significantly so, marked every one of the four CD4+ subsets in Type 1 diabetes patients.

Every isolated RNA sample was fully reverse transcribed, so sequencing captured expressed TCRB transcripts. This table comes from immunoSEQ multiplex PCR, and its TCRdb copy is limited to in-frame clones, with some not included. The table lists approximately 250,000 clones, approximately 10% of them singletons. As to this clone: What it recognizes is unknown.

V lost 7 bases, J lost 0 bases, and 4 bases stayed unmatched. This CDR3 comprises 15 residues. Germline CDR1 is SGDLS and CDR2 is YYNGEE. The receptor was derived from a man under 40 with type 1 diabetes. The gene calls are TRBV9 and TRBJ2-3, with 11 bases lining up with TRBD2. Sample: naive CD4+ T cells from blood. In nucleotides, the CDR3 is TGTGCCAGCGGTAGCGGGGGGGAAAGCACAGATACGCAGTATTTT. This codes for CASGSGGESTDTQYF.